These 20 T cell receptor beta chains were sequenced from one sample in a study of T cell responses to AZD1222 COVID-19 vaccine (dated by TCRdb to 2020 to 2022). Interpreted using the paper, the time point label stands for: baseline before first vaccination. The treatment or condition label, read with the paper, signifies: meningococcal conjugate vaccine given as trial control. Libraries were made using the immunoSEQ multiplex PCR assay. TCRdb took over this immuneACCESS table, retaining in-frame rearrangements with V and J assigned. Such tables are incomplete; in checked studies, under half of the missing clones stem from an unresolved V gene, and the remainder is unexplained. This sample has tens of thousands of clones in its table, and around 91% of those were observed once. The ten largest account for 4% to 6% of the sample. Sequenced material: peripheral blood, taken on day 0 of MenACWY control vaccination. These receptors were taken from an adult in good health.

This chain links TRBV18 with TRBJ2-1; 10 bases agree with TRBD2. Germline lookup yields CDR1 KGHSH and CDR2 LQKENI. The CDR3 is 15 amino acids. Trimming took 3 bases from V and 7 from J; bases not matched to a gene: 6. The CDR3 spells CASSPIAGGENEQFF. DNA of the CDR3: TGTGCCAGCTCACCTATAGCGGGAGGTGAGAATGAGCAGTTCTTC.

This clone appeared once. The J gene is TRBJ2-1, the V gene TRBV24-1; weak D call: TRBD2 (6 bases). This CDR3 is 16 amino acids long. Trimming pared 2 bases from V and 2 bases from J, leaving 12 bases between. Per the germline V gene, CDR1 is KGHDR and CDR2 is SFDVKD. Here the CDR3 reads CATSDSGLDPYNEQFF. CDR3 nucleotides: TGTGCCACCAGTGATTCGGGACTGGATCCCTACAATGAGCAGTTCTTC.

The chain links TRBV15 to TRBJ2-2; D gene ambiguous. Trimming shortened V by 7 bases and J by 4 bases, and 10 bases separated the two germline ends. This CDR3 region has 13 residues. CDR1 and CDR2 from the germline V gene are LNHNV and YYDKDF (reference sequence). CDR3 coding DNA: TGTGCCACCACCCCGTCTTTCACCGGGGAGCTGTTTTTT. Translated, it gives CATTPSFTGELFF.

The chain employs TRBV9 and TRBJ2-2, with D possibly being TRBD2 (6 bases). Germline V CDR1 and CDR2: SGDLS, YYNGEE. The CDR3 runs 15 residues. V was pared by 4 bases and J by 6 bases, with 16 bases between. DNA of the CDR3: TGTGCCAGCAGCACTATGGCTAGCGCCCCCGGGGAGCTGTTTTTT. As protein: CASSTMASAPGELFF. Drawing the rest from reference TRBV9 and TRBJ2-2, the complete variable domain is DSGVTQTPKHLITATGQRVTLRCSPRSGDLSVYWYQQSLDQGLQFLIQYYNGEERAKGNILERFSAQQFPDLHSELNLSSLELGDSALYFCASSTMASAPGELFFGEGSRLTVL.

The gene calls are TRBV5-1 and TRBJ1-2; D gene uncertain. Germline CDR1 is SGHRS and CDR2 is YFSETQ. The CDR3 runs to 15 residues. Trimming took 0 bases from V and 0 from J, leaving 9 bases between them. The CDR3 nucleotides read TGCGCCAGCAGCTTGGATGGACCCGCTAACTATGGCTACACCTTC. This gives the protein CASSLDGPANYGYTF.

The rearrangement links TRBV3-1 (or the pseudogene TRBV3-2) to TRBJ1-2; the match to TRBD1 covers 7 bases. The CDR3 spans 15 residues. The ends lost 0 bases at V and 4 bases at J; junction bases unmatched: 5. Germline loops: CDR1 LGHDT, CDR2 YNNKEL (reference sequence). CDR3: CASSQDLAGGYGYTF. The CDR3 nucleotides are TGTGCCAGCAGCCAAGATTTGGCAGGGGGCTATGGCTACACCTTC.

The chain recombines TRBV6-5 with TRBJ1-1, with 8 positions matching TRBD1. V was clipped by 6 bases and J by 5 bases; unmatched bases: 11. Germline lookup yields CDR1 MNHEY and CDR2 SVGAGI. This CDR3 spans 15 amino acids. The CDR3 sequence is CASSTAHRGRTEAFF. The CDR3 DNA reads TGTGCCAGCAGCACTGCCCACAGGGGGAGAACTGAAGCTTTCTTT.

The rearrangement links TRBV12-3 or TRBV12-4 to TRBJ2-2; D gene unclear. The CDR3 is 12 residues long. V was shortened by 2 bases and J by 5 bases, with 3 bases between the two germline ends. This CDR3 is CASSLKTGELFF. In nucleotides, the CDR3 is TGTGCCAGCAGTTTAAAGACCGGGGAGCTGTTTTTT.

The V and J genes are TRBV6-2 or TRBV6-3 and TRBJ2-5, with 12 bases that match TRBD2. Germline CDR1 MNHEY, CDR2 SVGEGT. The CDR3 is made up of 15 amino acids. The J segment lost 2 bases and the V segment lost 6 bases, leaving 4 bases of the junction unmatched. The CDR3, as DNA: TGTGCCAGCAGCACACTAGCGGGGGGACAAGAGACCCAGTACTTC. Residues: CASSTLAGGQETQYF.

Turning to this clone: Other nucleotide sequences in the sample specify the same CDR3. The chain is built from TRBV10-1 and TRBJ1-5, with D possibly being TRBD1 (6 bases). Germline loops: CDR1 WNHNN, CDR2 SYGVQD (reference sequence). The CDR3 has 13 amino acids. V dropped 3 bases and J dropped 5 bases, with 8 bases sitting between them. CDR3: CASSEGGDQPQHF. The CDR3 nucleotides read TGCGCCAGCAGTGAAGGGGGGGATCAGCCCCAGCATTTT.

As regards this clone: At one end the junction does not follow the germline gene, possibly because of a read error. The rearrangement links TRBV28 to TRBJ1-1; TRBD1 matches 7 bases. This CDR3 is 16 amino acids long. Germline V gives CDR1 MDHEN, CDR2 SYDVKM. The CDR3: CASSFDRETQNAEAFF. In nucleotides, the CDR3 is TGTGCCAGCAGTTTTGACAGGGAAACCCAGAACGCTGAAGCTTTCTTT.

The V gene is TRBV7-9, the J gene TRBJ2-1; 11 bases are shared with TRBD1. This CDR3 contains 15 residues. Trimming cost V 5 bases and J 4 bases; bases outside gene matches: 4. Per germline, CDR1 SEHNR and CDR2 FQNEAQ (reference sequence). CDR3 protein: CASSPGTGGYNEQFF. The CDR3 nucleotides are TGTGCCAGCAGCCCCGGGACAGGGGGTTACAATGAGCAGTTCTTC.

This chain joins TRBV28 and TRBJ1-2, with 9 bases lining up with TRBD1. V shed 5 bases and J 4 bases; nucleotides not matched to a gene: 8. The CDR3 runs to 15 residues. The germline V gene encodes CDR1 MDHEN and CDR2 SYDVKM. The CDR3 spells CASSPPGQGGYGYTF. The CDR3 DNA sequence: TGTGCCAGCAGTCCTCCGGGACAGGGTGGCTATGGCTACACCTTC.

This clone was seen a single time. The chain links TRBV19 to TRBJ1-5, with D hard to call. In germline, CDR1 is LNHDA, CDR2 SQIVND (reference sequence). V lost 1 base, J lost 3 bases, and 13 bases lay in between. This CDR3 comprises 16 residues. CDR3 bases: TGTGCCAGTAGTATAGTTCGGATTTCTTACAATCAGCCCCAGCATTTT. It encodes CASSIVRISYNQPQHF.

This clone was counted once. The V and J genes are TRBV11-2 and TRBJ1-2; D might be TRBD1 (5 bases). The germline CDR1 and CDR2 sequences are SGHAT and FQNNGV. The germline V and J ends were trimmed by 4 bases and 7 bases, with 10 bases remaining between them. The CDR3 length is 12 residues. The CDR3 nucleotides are TGTGCCAGCAGCTGGCAGGGAAGTGGCTACACCTTC. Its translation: CASSWQGSGYTF. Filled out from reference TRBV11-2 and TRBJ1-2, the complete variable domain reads EAGVAQSPRYKIIEKRQSVAFWCNPISGHATLYWYQQILGQGPKLLIQFQNNGVVDDSQLPKDRFSAERLKGVDSTLKIQPAKLEDSAVYLCASSWQGSGYTFGSGTRLTVV.

Here the CDR3 reads CASSLSRRDPTFPYSPLHF. The CDR3 DNA reads as TGCGCCAGCAGCTTGTCGAGAAGGGACCCTACTTTTCCTTATTCACCCCTCCACTTT. The chain links TRBV5-1 to TRBJ1-6; D might be TRBD1 (5 bases). Germline V lookup: CDR1 SGHRS, CDR2 YFSETQ. The CDR3 is made up of 19 amino acids. V was clipped by 1 base and J by 8 bases, with 25 bases between them.

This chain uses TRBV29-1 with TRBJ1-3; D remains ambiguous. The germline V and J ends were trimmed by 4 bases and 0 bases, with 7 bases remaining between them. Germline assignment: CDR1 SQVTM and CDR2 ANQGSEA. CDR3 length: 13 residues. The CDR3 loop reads CSVAWASGNTIYF. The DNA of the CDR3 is TGCAGCGTTGCTTGGGCCTCTGGAAACACCATATATTTT.

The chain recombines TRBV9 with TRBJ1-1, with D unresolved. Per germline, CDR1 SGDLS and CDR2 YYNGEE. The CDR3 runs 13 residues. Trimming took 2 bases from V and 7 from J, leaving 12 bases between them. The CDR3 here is CASSVFPGGEAFF. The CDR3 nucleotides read TGTGCCAGCAGCGTTTTCCCGGGTGGTGAAGCTTTCTTT.

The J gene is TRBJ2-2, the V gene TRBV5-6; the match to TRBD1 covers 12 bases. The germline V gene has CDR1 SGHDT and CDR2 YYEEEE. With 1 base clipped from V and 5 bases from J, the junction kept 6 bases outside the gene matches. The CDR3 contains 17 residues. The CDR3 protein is CASSLLGQGARTGELFF. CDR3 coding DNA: TGTGCCAGCAGCTTGTTGGGACAGGGGGCCCGAACCGGGGAGCTGTTTTTT.

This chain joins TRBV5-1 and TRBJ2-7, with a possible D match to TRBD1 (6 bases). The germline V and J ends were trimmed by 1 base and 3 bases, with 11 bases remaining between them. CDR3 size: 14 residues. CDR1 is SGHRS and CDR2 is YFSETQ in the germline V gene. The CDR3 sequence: CASSLLGQFYEQYF. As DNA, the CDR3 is TGCGCCAGCAGCTTGTTGGGACAATTCTACGAGCAGTACTTC.